The 21 T cell receptor beta chains presented below share a single source sample, sequenced in a study of blood T cell repertoires in COVID-19. Assay used: immunoSEQ multiplex PCR; TCRdb lists only in-frame clones, some missing. The sample shows under 100,000 clones, around 90% of them seen only once. The sequenced sample was peripheral blood. Every receptor here comes from a man between 35 and 55 years old with acute or convalescent COVID-19.

The chain employs TRBV6-2 or TRBV6-3 and TRBJ2-3; 8 bases line up with TRBD1. Germline V gene sequence: CDR1 MNHEY, CDR2 SVGEGT. The V and J ends lost 2 bases and 4 bases, in that order; junction bases with no gene match: 11. CDR3 length equals 17 residues. CDR3 bases: TGTGCCAGCAGTTACCTTGTAGCGACAGGGGCCCCAGATACGCAGTATTTT. This sequence encodes CASSYLVATGAPDTQYF.

This clone appeared a single time. The chain employs TRBV13 and TRBJ1-3; unclear D gene. Trimming pared 1 base from V and 6 bases from J, leaving 7 bases between. Germline V gene data show CDR1 as PRHDT and CDR2 as FYEKMQ (reference sequence). The CDR3 extends over 13 amino acids. CDR3 protein: CASSLAPSNTIYF. CDR3 coding DNA: TGTGCCAGCAGCTTAGCCCCCTCAAACACCATATATTTT.

This chain links TRBV30 with TRBJ1-5; unclear D gene. CDR3 size: 14 residues. From germline, CDR1 is GTSNPN and CDR2 SVGIG (reference sequence). The germline V and J ends were trimmed by 0 bases and 0 bases, with 6 bases remaining between them. CDR3 nucleotides: TGTGCCTGGAGTGTAGAGAGTAGCAATCAGCCCCAGCATTTT. It codes for CAWSVESSNQPQHF.

This sequence joins TRBV6-5 and TRBJ2-7, with unresolved D. CDR3 length equals 13 residues. CDR1 MNHEY and CDR2 SVGAGI come from the germline V gene. Trimming took off 7 bases at V and 1 base at J, with 11 bases between the two ends. This CDR3 is CASTPGTSYEQYF. Written as DNA, the CDR3 is TGTGCCAGCACCCCCGGTACGTCCTACGAGCAGTACTTC.

V gene TRBV12-5 combines with J gene TRBJ2-2; a weak D match, TRBD2 (5 bases). The CDR3 sequence is 13 residues long. V lost 7 bases and J 5 bases, leaving 11 bases between the germline ends. The germline CDR1 and CDR2 sequences are LGHNT and FRNRAP. The CDR3 DNA sequence: TGTGCTAGTGCCCTAGCTGAGACCGGGGAGCTGTTTTTT. Encoded protein: CASALAETGELFF.

The chain carries TRBV5-1 and TRBJ2-3, with 7 bases fitting TRBD2. Germline trimming cut 2 bases from V and 4 bases from J; bases unmatched to any gene: 7. This CDR3 is 15 amino acids long. From germline, CDR1 is SGHRS and CDR2 YFSETQ. The CDR3: CASSFSGAEADTQYF. CDR3 bases: TGCGCCAGCAGCTTCAGCGGGGCAGAGGCAGATACGCAGTATTTT.

The rearrangement links TRBV29-1 to TRBJ1-1, with D possibly matching TRBD1 (6 bases). Trimming shortened V by 3 bases and J by 12 bases, and 17 bases separated the two germline ends. The CDR3 consists of 12 residues. Germline values: CDR1 SQVTM, CDR2 ANQGSEA. In DNA form, the CDR3 reads TGCAGCGTTGAGATGATCGCAGGGGAACCTTTCTTT. Translated: CSVEMIAGEPFF.

This clone showed up just once. The chain links TRBV10-3 to TRBJ2-6; 9 bases agree with TRBD1. CDR1 ENHRY and CDR2 SYGVKD come from the germline V gene. The length of the CDR3 is 21 residues. J gave up 2 bases and V 7 bases, and 21 bases lay outside the gene matches. In DNA form, the CDR3 reads TGTGCCATCACGAGGACGGTCGGGCGGGGACAGGGTCTCCCTGGGGCCAACGTCCTGACTTTC. This translates into CAITRTVGRGQGLPGANVLTF.

The chain employs TRBV2 and TRBJ2-4, with 10 bases that match TRBD2. V shed 3 bases, J shed 7 bases, and the junction held 3 bases outside the gene matches. Germline CDR1 reads SNHLY; CDR2 reads FYNNEI. This CDR3 has 14 residues. CDR3 coding DNA: TGTGCCAGCAGTGACCCTAGCGGGAGTAACATTCAGTACTTC. Protein product: CASSDPSGSNIQYF.

This clone was seen more than once but under ten times. This chain joins TRBV5-4 and TRBJ2-7; TRBD2 agrees at 12 bases. Trimming removed 2 bases from V and 4 bases from J; junction bases left unmatched: 7. CDR3 length: 16 residues. Germline values: CDR1 SGHNT, CDR2 YYREEE (reference sequence). The CDR3 here is CASSFVSTSGSYEQYF. DNA for the CDR3: TGTGCCAGCAGCTTCGTGTCGACTAGCGGGAGTTACGAGCAGTACTTC.

This chain uses TRBV30 with TRBJ2-7, with D perhaps matching TRBD1 (5 bases). The germline V and J ends were trimmed by 2 bases and 2 bases, with 7 bases remaining between them. Looked up from germline, CDR1 is GTSNPN and CDR2 is SVGIG (reference sequence). The CDR3 is made up of 12 amino acids. The CDR3 DNA reads TGTGCCTGGAGTCTAGGGGCCTACGAGCAGTACTTC. This gives the protein CAWSLGAYEQYF.

V and J are TRBV12-3 or TRBV12-4 and TRBJ1-1, with a tentative D call TRBD1 (5 bases). Trimming took off 5 bases at V and 2 bases at J, with 9 bases between the two ends. This CDR3 contains 13 residues. The CDR3 is CASSRGGNTEAFF. The CDR3 bases are TGTGCCAGCAGTCGGGGGGGAAACACTGAAGCTTTCTTT.

V usage is TRBV19 and J usage is TRBJ1-1; 8 bases line up with TRBD1. From germline, CDR1 is LNHDA and CDR2 SQIVND (reference sequence). The junction had 13 bases not matched to a gene; V was cut back by 10 bases and J by 3 bases. The CDR3 loop spans 15 amino acids. In DNA form, the CDR3 reads TGTGCCATCGGTGAGGACAGGGCAGAGGACACTGAAGCTTTCTTT. It translates to CAIGEDRAEDTEAFF.

The chain joins TRBV9 to TRBJ2-2; TRBD2 aligns across 7 bases. V trimming: 2 bases; J trimming: 0 bases; junction bases outside the gene matches: 1. This CDR3 is 15 amino acids long. Germline V gene lookup returns CDR1 SGDLS and CDR2 YYNGEE. CDR3 region: CASSVSGTNTGELFF. The CDR3 region has the DNA TGTGCCAGCAGCGTCAGCGGGACGAACACCGGGGAGCTGTTTTTT.

This clone has just one count. This chain links TRBV30 with TRBJ1-6, with 7 bases fitting TRBD1. Germline V gene lookup returns CDR1 GTSNPN and CDR2 SVGIG (reference sequence). This CDR3 is built from 17 residues. J gave up 0 bases and V 0 bases, and 5 bases lay outside the gene matches. This CDR3 is CAWSVRDSSSYNSPLHF. CDR3 DNA sequence: TGTGCCTGGAGTGTACGGGACAGCAGCTCCTATAATTCACCCCTCCACTTT. The variable domain in full, completed from reference TRBV30 and TRBJ1-6, reads SQTIHQWPATLVQPVGSPLSLECTVEGTSNPNLYWYRQAAGRGLQLLFYSVGIGQISSEVPQNLSASRPQDRQFILSSKKLLLSDSGFYLCAWSVRDSSSYNSPLHFGNGTRLTVT.

This clone was seen just once. This rearrangement joins TRBV9 to TRBJ1-5; no definite D call. Germline-derived CDR1 and CDR2 are SGDLS and YYNGEE. This CDR3 has 15 residues. V was trimmed by 3 bases and J by 5 bases, leaving 15 bases between them. CDR3 DNA sequence: TGTGCCAGCAGCGCAGACCAGGCGCCCGATCAGCCCCAGCATTTT. The encoded protein is CASSADQAPDQPQHF.

The chain couples TRBV5-1 to TRBJ2-1, with 15 nucleotides matching TRBD2. The germline gives CDR1 SGHRS, CDR2 YFSETQ. The V and J ends lost 4 bases and 7 bases, in that order; junction bases with no gene match: 6. This CDR3 spans 16 amino acids. CDR3 sequence (DNA): TGCGCCAGCAGCCGGACTAGCGGGAGGGCGGGGAATGAGCAGTTCTTC. It translates to CASSRTSGRAGNEQFF.

The CDR3 sequence is CASSEQQNSPLHF. The CDR3 DNA reads TGTGCCAGCAGCGAACAGCAAAATTCACCCCTCCACTTT. V and J are TRBV5-4 and TRBJ1-6, with no clear D. Deletions cut 4 bases from V and 7 bases from J, with 9 bases between. Per the germline V gene, CDR1 is SGHNT and CDR2 is YYREEE (reference sequence). The length of the CDR3 is 13 residues. Complete variable domain (other parts from reference TRBV5-4 and TRBJ1-6): ETGVTQSPTHLIKTRGQQVTLRCSSQSGHNTVSWYQQALGQGPQFIFQYYREEENGRGNFPPRFSGLQFPNYSSELNVNALELDDSALYLCASSEQQNSPLHFGNGTRLTVT.

The rearrangement uses TRBV18 and TRBJ1-1, with 7 bases matching TRBD1. The CDR3 contains 13 residues. Per the germline V gene, CDR1 is KGHSH and CDR2 is LQKENI. V was pared by 2 bases and J by 7 bases, with 4 bases of the junction left unmatched. This CDR3 is CASSPTGVGEAFF. CDR3 nucleotides: TGTGCCAGCTCACCAACAGGGGTGGGTGAAGCTTTCTTT.

This chain uses TRBV19 with TRBJ1-5, with D possibly matching TRBD1 (5 bases). Germline assignment: CDR1 LNHDA and CDR2 SQIVND (reference sequence). The CDR3 totals 14 residues. Trimming pared 7 bases from V and 0 bases from J, leaving 10 bases between. The CDR3: CASINRNSNQPQHF. The DNA for the CDR3 is TGTGCCAGTATAAACAGGAATAGCAATCAGCCCCAGCATTTT.

A word on this clone: Mismatch with germline at one junction end may stem from a read error. This chain links TRBV9 with TRBJ1-4; D unclear. The CDR3 covers 12 residues. The germline V gene encodes CDR1 SGDLS and CDR2 YYNGEE. The CDR3 region has the DNA TGTGCCAGCAGCGTAGCCGGGAATGCTCCTGTTTTT. It specifies CASSVAGNAPVF. Together with reference TRBV9 and TRBJ1-4, the CDR3 gives the full variable domain: DSGVTQTPKHLITATGQRVTLRCSPRSGDLSVYWYQQSLDQGLQFLIQYYNGEERAKGNILERFSAQQFPDLHSELNLSSLELGDSALYFCASSVAGNAPVFGSGTQLSVL.